This T cell receptor (beta chain) was captured by sequencing in a study of blood T cell repertoires in COVID-19. Study context: Acute and convalescent COVID-19 samples came from the United States, Italy and Spain. The cDNA or gDNA used as material had been derived from T cells, B-cell-depleted T cells, or PBMCs.

Authors' processing steps: Researchers report that nucleated cell counts were estimated from reference gene primer amplification. Only in-frame clones appear in the TCRdb table, and some are missing; sequencing was by immunoSEQ multiplex PCR. V, J and clone size were drawn from that table, and D and trimming were deduced from the DNA. The sample yields around 200,000 clones, around 80% seen once. The germline CDR1 and CDR2 sequences are SGHRS and YFSETQ. V dropped 1 base and J dropped 13 bases, with 15 bases sitting between them. The CDR3 sequence is 13 residues long. The genes are TRBV5-1 and TRBJ2-1, with D possibly matching TRBD2 (6 bases). Input material: peripheral blood. This clonotype originated in a man aged 50-60 years with active or convalescent COVID-19. The CDR3 coding sequence is TGCGCCAGCAGCTTGATTACGGGGGATAAACAGTTCTTC. As protein: CASSLITGDKQFF.